The sequence of this T cell receptor beta chain was determined in a study of blood T cells in healthy people across ages. Study-wide findings and caveats: A strong correlation was seen between TCR beta diversity and naive T cell percentage. The fall in TCR beta diversity per million T cells was roughly linear with age.

The CDR3 length is 14 residues. The germline gives CDR1 SQVTM, CDR2 ANQGSEA. The donors, aged about 6 to 90, were healthy Caucasians from Russia. As concerns this clonotype: The antigen is undetermined. One end of the junction is discordant with germline, which a read error may explain.

Then a second PCR, running about 7 to 11 cycles, was carried out with a sample-barcoded 5' primer and a J-beta primer mix. All samples yielded 2.5 million or more CDR3-containing paired-end reads. Each CDR3 protein is one row after TCRdb ran MiXCR on the 5' RACE reads. The table has some 1.5 million distinct CDR3 sequences, approximately 42% seen once. The receptor comes from a woman aged 18-29 years in good health. Sequencing input: blood. V gene TRBV29-1 combines with J gene TRBJ2-5; the D is unclear. CDR3: CCVDPMVGKETQYF. DNA for the CDR3: TGCTGCGTGGACCCCATGGTGGGCAAGGAGACCCAGTACTTC.